Listed below are T cell receptor beta chains from one sample, sequenced in a study of a mutant IDH1 vaccine in newly diagnosed glioma. Sequencing used immunoSEQ multiplex PCR; TCRdb keeps in-frame clones, though not all of them. The sample has 9,500 to 11,000 clones; about 87% are singletons. The antigens these receptors bind are not known. This material consisted of PBMCs, taken from a glioma patient whose treatment included an IDH1 peptide vaccine. All receptors come from a woman in her thirties or forties with glioma. Some clones in this sample may be carry-over from other donors' samples. Both conserved end residues are part of each CDR3. Each record gives: clone size, D gene, J gene, V gene, CDR3 protein, CDR3 DNA. The D gene is left open where the match is weak. Expanded clones are given a class, and other clones once, few, many or no size at all.

clone_size: -; d_call: -; j_call: TRBJ2-2; v_call: TRBV7-9; cdr3_aa: CASSEPGPPRGTGELFF; cdr3_nt: TGTGCCAGCAGCGAACCCGGACCTCCCCGGGGCACCGGGGAGCTGTTTTTT
clone_size: -; d_call: -; j_call: TRBJ1-1; v_call: TRBV10-2; cdr3_aa: CASSESLANAEAFF; cdr3_nt: TGCGCCAGCAGTGAGTCTTTAGCGAACGCTGAAGCTTTCTTT
clone_size: -; d_call: -; j_call: TRBJ2-2; v_call: TRBV23-1; cdr3_aa: CASSKGGQGNTGELFF; cdr3_nt: TGCGCCAGCAGTAAGGGGGGGCAGGGGAACACCGGGGAGCTGTTTTTT
clone_size: -; d_call: -; j_call: TRBJ1-5; v_call: TRBV30; cdr3_aa: CAWSEGSGPAAQHF; cdr3_nt: TGTGCCTGGAGCGAAGGCTCAGGCCCTGCGGCCCAGCATTTT
clone_size: -; d_call: -; j_call: TRBJ1-1; v_call: TRBV2; cdr3_aa: CASSVAGNTEAFF; cdr3_nt: TGTGCCAGCAGTGTCGCAGGGAACACTGAAGCTTTCTTT
clone_size: -; d_call: -; j_call: TRBJ2-7; v_call: TRBV7-9; cdr3_aa: CASSLGGSSSYEQYF; cdr3_nt: TGTGCCAGCAGCTTAGGCGGCAGCAGCTCCTACGAGCAGTACTTC
clone_size: -; d_call: -; j_call: TRBJ1-5; v_call: TRBV18; cdr3_aa: CASSRSNSNQPQHF; cdr3_nt: TGTGCCAGCTCTCGGTCTAATAGCAATCAGCCCCAGCATTTT
clone_size: -; d_call: -; j_call: TRBJ2-1; v_call: TRBV11-2; cdr3_aa: CASSLNLFDEQFF; cdr3_nt: TGTGCCAGCAGCCTGAACCTTTTTGATGAGCAGTTCTTC
clone_size: once; d_call: TRBD1; j_call: TRBJ2-7; v_call: TRBV13; cdr3_aa: CASSRSGGLITYEQYF; cdr3_nt: TGTGCCAGCAGCCGTTCAGGGGGCCTGATAACCTACGAGCAGTACTTC
clone_size: -; d_call: TRBD1; j_call: TRBJ1-3; v_call: TRBV30; cdr3_aa: CAWSEVLRQGTGNTIYF; cdr3_nt: TGTGCCTGGAGTGAGGTCCTCCGACAGGGGACTGGAAACACCATATATTTT
clone_size: -; d_call: -; j_call: TRBJ2-2; v_call: TRBV7-7; cdr3_aa: CASSFVRGNGELFF; cdr3_nt: TGTGCTAGCAGCTTTGTAAGGGGAAACGGGGAGCTGTTTTTT
clone_size: once; d_call: -; j_call: TRBJ2-7; v_call: TRBV10-1; cdr3_aa: CASSITVGYEQYF; cdr3_nt: TGCGCCAGCAGTATAACAGTCGGGTACGAGCAGTACTTC
clone_size: -; d_call: -; j_call: TRBJ2-7; v_call: TRBV7-2; cdr3_aa: CASSTYSYEQYF; cdr3_nt: TGTGCCAGCAGCACGTACTCCTACGAGCAGTACTTC
clone_size: -; d_call: -; j_call: TRBJ1-4; v_call: TRBV5-1; cdr3_aa: CASSPSGGRGEKLFF; cdr3_nt: TGCGCCAGCAGCCCCTCGGGGGGCAGGGGTGAAAAACTGTTTTTT
clone_size: -; d_call: TRBD1; j_call: TRBJ2-3; v_call: TRBV4-1; cdr3_aa: CASSPTGTGADTQYF; cdr3_nt: TGCGCCAGCAGCCCTACCGGGACAGGGGCAGATACGCAGTATTTT
clone_size: -; d_call: -; j_call: TRBJ1-5; v_call: TRBV10-1; cdr3_aa: CASSPSLNQPQHF; cdr3_nt: TGCGCCAGCTCCCCCAGCCTCAATCAGCCCCAGCATTTT
clone_size: once; d_call: TRBD1; j_call: TRBJ2-1; v_call: TRBV6-5; cdr3_aa: CASRSQGNEQFF; cdr3_nt: TGTGCCAGCAGATCACAGGGGAATGAGCAGTTCTTC
clone_size: -; d_call: TRBD2; j_call: TRBJ2-1; v_call: TRBV11-2; cdr3_aa: CASSSPLLAGGEGEQFF; cdr3_nt: TGTGCCAGCAGCTCCCCCCTACTAGCGGGAGGCGAGGGAGAGCAGTTCTTC
clone_size: few; d_call: -; j_call: TRBJ1-1; v_call: TRBV30; cdr3_aa: CAWGWGPLNTEAFF; cdr3_nt: TGTGCCTGGGGATGGGGGCCGCTGAACACTGAAGCTTTCTTT
clone_size: once; d_call: -; j_call: TRBJ2-3; v_call: TRBV19; cdr3_aa: CASSIGSGSSTDTQYF; cdr3_nt: TGTGCCAGTAGTATTGGGTCAGGGTCGAGCACAGATACGCAGTATTTT
clone_size: -; d_call: TRBD2; j_call: TRBJ2-2; v_call: TRBV28; cdr3_aa: CASSPGGNNEAGELFF; cdr3_nt: TGTGCCAGCAGTCCGGGAGGAAATAATGAGGCCGGGGAGCTGTTTTTT
clone_size: -; d_call: TRBD1; j_call: TRBJ1-4; v_call: TRBV6-1; cdr3_aa: CASSDYRGGEKLFF; cdr3_nt: TGTGCCAGCAGTGATTACAGGGGCGGCGAAAAACTGTTTTTT
clone_size: -; d_call: TRBD2; j_call: TRBJ2-1; v_call: TRBV19; cdr3_aa: CASSIGGRGEQFF; cdr3_nt: TGTGCCAGTAGTATAGGGGGGAGGGGTGAGCAGTTCTTC
clone_size: -; d_call: -; j_call: TRBJ2-3; v_call: TRBV10-3; cdr3_aa: CAISEGGSTDTQYF; cdr3_nt: TGTGCCATCAGTGAGGGGGGTAGCACAGATACGCAGTATTTT
clone_size: -; d_call: -; j_call: TRBJ2-2; v_call: TRBV10-3; cdr3_aa: CAINSRPGELFF; cdr3_nt: TGTGCCATCAACAGTCGGCCCGGGGAGCTGTTTTTT
clone_size: once; d_call: TRBD1; j_call: TRBJ1-1; v_call: TRBV6-5; cdr3_aa: CASSQGGGTEAFF; cdr3_nt: TGTGCCAGCAGTCAGGGGGGGGGTACTGAAGCTTTCTTT
clone_size: -; d_call: -; j_call: TRBJ1-3; v_call: TRBV19; cdr3_aa: CASSIPGLAGNTIYF; cdr3_nt: TGTGCCAGTAGTATTCCCGGACTGGCTGGAAACACCATATATTTT
clone_size: -; d_call: -; j_call: TRBJ2-6; v_call: TRBV28; cdr3_aa: CASSPPEGRGRANVLTF; cdr3_nt: TGTGCCAGCAGTCCCCCAGAGGGGCGCGGGAGGGCCAACGTCCTGACTTTC
clone_size: few; d_call: TRBD1; j_call: TRBJ1-2; v_call: TRBV19; cdr3_aa: CASSNLGAGTGGNYGYTF; cdr3_nt: TGTGCCAGTAGTAACTTGGGGGCCGGGACAGGAGGGAACTATGGCTACACCTTC
clone_size: -; d_call: TRBD2; j_call: TRBJ2-1; v_call: TRBV10-2; cdr3_aa: CASSERGSTVNEQFF; cdr3_nt: TGCGCCAGCAGTGAGCGCGGGAGTACTGTCAATGAGCAGTTCTTC
clone_size: -; d_call: -; j_call: TRBJ2-5; v_call: TRBV30; cdr3_aa: CAWTRVLRLDEIQYF; cdr3_nt: TGTGCCTGGACCCGAGTGCTCAGACTAGATGAGATCCAGTACTTC
clone_size: -; d_call: TRBD2; j_call: TRBJ2-7; v_call: TRBV4-1; cdr3_aa: CASSQAPPLSGGAYEQYF; cdr3_nt: TGCGCCAGCAGCCAAGCACCTCCCCTTAGCGGGGGCGCATACGAGCAGTACTTC
clone_size: -; d_call: -; j_call: TRBJ2-1; v_call: TRBV2; cdr3_aa: CASRGLRNEQFF; cdr3_nt: TGTGCCAGCAGGGGTCTCCGGAATGAGCAGTTCTTC
clone_size: -; d_call: -; j_call: TRBJ1-1; v_call: TRBV27; cdr3_aa: CASREEGRAEAFF; cdr3_nt: TGTGCCAGCAGAGAGGAGGGAAGAGCTGAAGCTTTCTTT
clone_size: -; d_call: TRBD1; j_call: TRBJ2-7; v_call: TRBV6-6; cdr3_aa: CASSHRGFPYEQYF; cdr3_nt: TGTGCCAGCAGTCACAGGGGTTTCCCCTACGAGCAGTACTTC
clone_size: -; d_call: -; j_call: TRBJ1-1; v_call: TRBV29-1; cdr3_aa: CSVEKQRHEAFF; cdr3_nt: TGTAGCGTTGAGAAGCAGAGACATGAAGCTTTCTTT
clone_size: -; d_call: TRBD2; j_call: TRBJ2-1; v_call: TRBV7-9; cdr3_aa: CASSLAGLADNEQFF; cdr3_nt: TGTGCCAGCAGCTTAGCGGGTCTAGCGGACAATGAGCAGTTCTTC
clone_size: few; d_call: -; j_call: TRBJ1-1; v_call: TRBV7-9; cdr3_aa: CASSLGALGENTEAFF; cdr3_nt: TGTGCCAGCAGCTTAGGGGCCCTGGGGGAGAACACTGAAGCTTTCTTT
clone_size: -; d_call: TRBD2; j_call: TRBJ2-1; v_call: TRBV30; cdr3_aa: CAWRGGTAGAYNEQFF; cdr3_nt: TGTGCCTGGAGGGGGGGAACGGCGGGAGCATACAATGAGCAGTTCTTC
clone_size: once; d_call: -; j_call: TRBJ2-1; v_call: TRBV5-1; cdr3_aa: CASSLIGSYNEQFF; cdr3_nt: TGCGCCAGCAGCTTGATAGGGTCCTACAATGAGCAGTTCTTC
clone_size: -; d_call: -; j_call: TRBJ1-2; v_call: TRBV4-2; cdr3_aa: CASSQRGGRGGYTF; cdr3_nt: TGTGCCAGCAGTCAACGGGGGGGGCGGGGTGGCTACACCTTC
clone_size: -; d_call: -; j_call: TRBJ2-2; v_call: TRBV2; cdr3_aa: CASSELTGELFF; cdr3_nt: TGTGCCAGCAGTGAACTCACCGGGGAGCTGTTTTTT